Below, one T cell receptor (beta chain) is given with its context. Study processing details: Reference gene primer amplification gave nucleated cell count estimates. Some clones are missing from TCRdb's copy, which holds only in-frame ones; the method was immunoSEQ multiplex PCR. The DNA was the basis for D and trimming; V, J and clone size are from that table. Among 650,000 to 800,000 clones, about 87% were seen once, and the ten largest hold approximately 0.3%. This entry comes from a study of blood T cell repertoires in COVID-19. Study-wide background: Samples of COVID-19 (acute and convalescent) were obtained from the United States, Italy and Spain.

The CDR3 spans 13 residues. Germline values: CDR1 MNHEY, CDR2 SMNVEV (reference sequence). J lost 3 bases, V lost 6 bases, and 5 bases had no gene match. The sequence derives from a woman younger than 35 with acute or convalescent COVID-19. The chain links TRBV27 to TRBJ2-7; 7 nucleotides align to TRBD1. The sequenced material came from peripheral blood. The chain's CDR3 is CASRTGLGYEQYF. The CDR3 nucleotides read TGTGCCAGCAGGACAGGGTTGGGCTACGAGCAGTACTTC.